Below, 27 T cell receptor beta chains from the same sample are listed, as sequenced in a study of blood T cell repertoires in COVID-19 (dated by TCRdb to between 2020 and 2021). Preparation of the library involved the immunoSEQ multiplex PCR assay. TCRdb provides this immuneACCESS table in a form limited to in-frame rearrangements. Some clones are lacking; in checked studies, under half of them reflect an unresolved V gene, and why the rest are absent is not known. Present in this sample are approximately 300,000 clones, about 85% of which were seen just once. The ten largest clonotypes hold 5.5% to 7% of the sample. The sequenced material came from PBMCs or T cells enriched from blood (not recorded which). The receptor source for this set is a woman in her twenties or thirties who had recovered from COVID-19.

The rearrangement links TRBV7-3 to TRBJ2-3; D unclear. Trimming removed 5 bases at V and 4 bases at J, with 13 bases between. CDR3 size: 14 residues. The germline gives CDR1 SGHTA, CDR2 FQGTGA. The CDR3 is CASSMGPYPDTQYF. CDR3 bases: TGTGCCAGCAGCATGGGCCCCTATCCAGATACGCAGTATTTT.

V gene TRBV10-3 combines with J gene TRBJ1-2; D perhaps matches TRBD1 (6 bases). Between the trimmed V and J ends, which lost 6 bases and 4 bases, there was a span of 12 bases. Per the germline V gene, CDR1 is ENHRY and CDR2 is SYGVKD. This CDR3 is built from 13 residues. Written as DNA, the CDR3 is TGTGCCATCAGGAGGACAGAAGCCTATGGCTACACCTTC. This translates into CAIRRTEAYGYTF.

V is TRBV7-9 and J is TRBJ1-1; maybe TRBD1 (6 bases). Germline-derived CDR1 and CDR2 are SEHNR and FQNEAQ (reference sequence). Trimming stripped 4 bases from V and 11 bases from J, with 14 bases between. The CDR3 is 12 residues long. The CDR3 loop is CASSSGQRPAFF. The CDR3 DNA follows: TGTGCCAGCAGCTCCGGACAGAGGCCTGCTTTCTTT.

J is TRBJ1-2 and V is TRBV19; TRBD1 agrees at 7 bases. J was trimmed by 0 bases and V by 11 bases; bases with no gene match: 12. CDR1 and CDR2 (germline): LNHDA, SQIVND (reference sequence). The CDR3 loop spans 15 amino acids. This CDR3 is CAAGGREWANYGYTF. CDR3 nucleotide sequence: TGTGCCGCAGGGGGACGGGAATGGGCTAACTATGGCTACACCTTC.

The CDR3 protein is CASTETGARQPQHF. The CDR3 DNA is TGTGCCAGCACTGAGACAGGGGCTCGTCAGCCCCAGCATTTT. V usage is TRBV2 and J usage is TRBJ1-5; 8 positions agree with TRBD1. The CDR3 length is 14 residues. Germline V gene lookup returns CDR1 SNHLY and CDR2 FYNNEI. V was pared by 7 bases and J by 6 bases, with 8 bases of the junction left unmatched. The complete variable domain, with remaining parts taken from reference TRBV2 and TRBJ1-5, reads EPEVTQTPSHQVTQMGQEVILRCVPISNHLYFYWYRQILGQKVEFLVSFYNNEISEKSEIFDDQFSVERPDGSNFTLKIRSTKLEDSAMYFCASTETGARQPQHFGDGTRLSIL.

The chain combines TRBV5-4 with TRBJ2-7, with 10 positions matching TRBD1. The germline V gene has CDR1 SGHNT and CDR2 YYREEE (reference sequence). CDR3 size: 15 residues. The ends lost 4 bases at V and 4 bases at J; junction bases unmatched: 8. The DNA of the CDR3 is TGTGCCAGCAGCAACGACTGGACAGGGGGATACGAGCAGTACTTC. Translation gives CASSNDWTGGYEQYF. Together with reference TRBV5-4 and TRBJ2-7, the CDR3 gives the full variable domain: ETGVTQSPTHLIKTRGQQVTLRCSSQSGHNTVSWYQQALGQGPQFIFQYYREEENGRGNFPPRFSGLQFPNYSSELNVNALELDDSALYLCASSNDWTGGYEQYFGPGTRLTVT.

This clone has a single count. The chain carries TRBV6-1 and TRBJ2-2; 8 positions match TRBD1. This CDR3 is built from 17 residues. Per the germline V gene, CDR1 is MNHNS and CDR2 is SASEGT. The junction had 9 bases not matched to a gene; V was cut back by 1 base and J by 5 bases. CDR3 region: CASSEDRETGVTGELFF. The CDR3 DNA is TGTGCCAGCAGTGAAGACAGGGAGACAGGGGTTACCGGGGAGCTGTTTTTT.

The chain's CDR3 is CASREDRSSGNTIYF. Written as DNA, the CDR3 is TGTGCCAGCAGGGAGGACAGGAGCTCTGGAAACACCATATATTTT. The rearrangement uses TRBV6-5 and TRBJ1-3; TRBD1 matches at 7 bases. Germline values: CDR1 MNHEY, CDR2 SVGAGI. The CDR3 contains 15 residues. The trim removed 6 bases at V and 0 bases at J, leaving 5 bases unmatched.

The rearrangement uses TRBV27 and TRBJ1-5; D not certain. The CDR3 is 12 residues long. Trimming removed 5 bases at V and 5 bases at J, with 7 bases between. The germline CDR1 and CDR2 sequences are MNHEY and SMNVEV (reference sequence). This chain's CDR3 is CASSMADQPQHF. The DNA for the CDR3 is TGTGCCAGCAGTATGGCGGATCAGCCCCAGCATTTT.

The CDR3 nucleotides are TGTGCCAGCAGCCAAGGCGGGACAGGGCTCTCTGGAAACACCATATATTTT. It translates to CASSQGGTGLSGNTIYF. This chain joins TRBV3-1 (or the pseudogene TRBV3-2) and TRBJ1-3; 9 positions agree with TRBD1. The CDR3 sequence is 17 residues long. Trimming at V came to 1 base and at J to 0 bases, leaving 4 bases not matched to a gene. Germline CDR1 is LGHDT and CDR2 is YNNKEL (reference sequence).

This sequence joins TRBV2 and TRBJ2-3; 9 nucleotides agree with TRBD1. The germline CDR1 and CDR2 sequences are SNHLY and FYNNEI. This CDR3 spans 14 amino acids. Losses at the gene ends were 3 bases for V and 4 bases for J; bases not matched to a gene: 2. This CDR3 reads CASSEDRGPDTQYF. CDR3 DNA sequence: TGTGCCAGCAGTGAGGACAGGGGCCCAGATACGCAGTATTTT. The variable domain in full, completed from reference TRBV2 and TRBJ2-3, reads EPEVTQTPSHQVTQMGQEVILRCVPISNHLYFYWYRQILGQKVEFLVSFYNNEISEKSEIFDDQFSVERPDGSNFTLKIRSTKLEDSAMYFCASSEDRGPDTQYFGPGTRLTVL.

V usage is TRBV5-1 and J usage is TRBJ1-2, with 11 bases identical to TRBD1. With V trimmed by 0 bases and J by 7 bases, 2 bases remained unmatched. The CDR3 is made up of 14 amino acids. CDR1 and CDR2 (germline): SGHRS, YFSETQ. The CDR3 reads CASSLGGQGAGYTF. DNA for the CDR3: TGCGCCAGCAGCTTGGGTGGACAGGGGGCTGGCTACACCTTC.

The chain employs TRBV9 and TRBJ1-1; D is ambiguous. From germline, CDR1 is SGDLS and CDR2 YYNGEE. This CDR3 spans 16 amino acids. V was cut by 3 bases and J by 5 bases, with 20 bases left in between. In DNA form, the CDR3 reads TGTGCCAGCAGCGCGGGGAGAGGAGGTGCCAGGACTGAAGCTTTCTTT. It specifies CASSAGRGGARTEAFF.

The genes are TRBV2 and TRBJ1-5, with D maybe TRBD1 (6 bases). Germline assignment: CDR1 SNHLY and CDR2 FYNNEI. Deletions cut 7 bases from V and 7 bases from J, with 17 bases between. This CDR3 is built from 14 residues. The DNA of the CDR3 is TGTGCCAGCACTACGGGACAAACGGGGCAGCCCCAGCATTTT. Translating it yields CASTTGQTGQPQHF.

The V and J genes are TRBV6-2 or TRBV6-3 and TRBJ2-5, with 9 bases lining up with TRBD2. Germline lookup yields CDR1 MNHEY and CDR2 SVGEGT. The CDR3 loop spans 14 amino acids. The junction had 9 bases not matched to a gene; V was cut back by 4 bases and J by 9 bases. The CDR3 region is CASSLIAGAGSQYF. The CDR3 DNA follows: TGTGCCAGCAGTTTAATAGCGGGGGCCGGATCCCAGTACTTC.

A single count supports this clone. The chain uses TRBV6-5 and TRBJ2-2, with D perhaps matching TRBD2 (5 bases). CDR1 and CDR2 from the germline V gene are MNHEY and SVGAGI. The CDR3 has 14 residues. The V gene lost 0 bases and the J gene lost 11 bases, with 13 bases spanning the gap. The DNA of the CDR3 is TGTGCCAGCAGTTACTCGACTTCCGGGGTAGAGCTGTTTTTT. This encodes CASSYSTSGVELFF.

This clone came up a few times. This CDR3 is also generated by other DNA sequences in the sample. J is TRBJ1-4 and V is TRBV18, with 8 nucleotides matching TRBD1. Per germline, CDR1 KGHSH and CDR2 LQKENI. This CDR3 has 14 amino acids. V trimming: 3 bases; J trimming: 5 bases; junction bases outside the gene matches: 2. The CDR3 DNA reads as TGTGCCAGCTCACCGGGGACAGGAAATGAAAAACTGTTTTTT. It is translated as CASSPGTGNEKLFF.

The chain joins TRBV23-1 to TRBJ1-2; D not resolved. TRBV23-1 falls under the ORF class, with uncertain function. V was clipped by 2 bases and J by 3 bases, with 16 bases between them. The CDR3 extends over 16 amino acids. CDR3 protein: CASSQPPRREHYGYTF. The CDR3, as DNA: TGCGCCAGCAGTCAACCGCCCAGGAGGGAACACTATGGCTACACCTTC.

This sequence joins TRBV6-6 and TRBJ2-7; D is perhaps TRBD1 (6 bases). This CDR3 comprises 13 residues. Germline V CDR1 and CDR2: MNHNY, SVGAGI (reference sequence). V gave up 5 bases and J gave up 1 base, with 9 bases separating them. CDR3 in DNA: TGTGCCAGCAGTCACACAGGGTCCTACGAGCAGTACTTC. Its translation is CASSHTGSYEQYF.

The chain has TRBV13 and TRBJ1-6, with D hard to call. The CDR3 totals 14 residues. Trimming removed 5 bases at V and 3 bases at J, with 8 bases between. Looked up from germline, CDR1 is PRHDT and CDR2 is FYEKMQ (reference sequence). CDR3 DNA sequence: TGTGCCAGCAGCGTCGGGATCTATAATTCACCCCTCCACTTT. Translating gives CASSVGIYNSPLHF.

CDR3 amino acids: CASTLGDRGLQPQHF. CDR3 in DNA: TGTGCCAGCACCTTGGGGGACAGGGGGCTTCAGCCCCAGCATTTT. The V call is TRBV28, the J call TRBJ1-5, with 12 bases that match TRBD1. The CDR3 sequence is 15 residues long. Germline trimming cut 7 bases from V and 6 bases from J; bases unmatched to any gene: 7. The germline gives CDR1 MDHEN, CDR2 SYDVKM. Filled out from reference TRBV28 and TRBJ1-5, the complete variable domain reads DVKVTQSSRYLVKRTGEKVFLECVQDMDHENMFWYRQDPGLGLRLIYFSYDVKMKEKGDIPEGYSVSREKKERFSLILESASTNQTSMYLCASTLGDRGLQPQHFGDGTRLSIL.

The V call is TRBV12-3 or TRBV12-4, the J call TRBJ1-1; D is ambiguous. V shed 6 bases and J shed 7 bases, with 12 bases lying between them. This CDR3 is built from 12 residues. CDR3 protein: CASSIFSGEAFF. CDR3 in DNA: TGTGCCAGCAGCATTTTTTCGGGTGAAGCTTTCTTT.

The chain recombines TRBV7-2 with TRBJ2-2; no clear D gene. The CDR3 covers 14 residues. The V gene lost 1 base and the J gene lost 2 bases, with 5 bases spanning the gap. Germline-derived CDR1 and CDR2 are SGHTA and FQGNSA. CDR3 amino acids: CASSLGANTGELFF. In DNA form, the CDR3 reads TGTGCCAGCAGCTTAGGGGCTAACACCGGGGAGCTGTTTTTT.

The chain is built from TRBV7-2 and TRBJ1-2; D not resolved. Germline CDR1 and CDR2: SGHTA and FQGNSA. V dropped 5 bases and J dropped 0 bases, with 10 bases sitting between them. The CDR3 consists of 14 residues. The CDR3 bases are TGTGCCAGCAGCCCGCGAGGCTCTAACTATGGCTACACCTTC. This gives the protein CASSPRGSNYGYTF.

The rearrangement uses TRBV24-1 and TRBJ2-2, with 7 bases that match TRBD1. Germline V gene sequence: CDR1 KGHDR, CDR2 SFDVKD. This CDR3 spans 15 amino acids. The trim removed 7 bases at V and 3 bases at J, leaving 7 bases unmatched. CDR3 loop: CATSHGTDYTGELFF. The CDR3 coding sequence is TGTGCCACCAGCCACGGGACAGACTACACCGGGGAGCTGTTTTTT.

The chain has TRBV25-1 and TRBJ1-1; the D is unclear. Germline V gene data show CDR1 as MGHDK and CDR2 as SYGVNS. Deletions cut 5 bases from V and 1 base from J, with 8 bases between. This CDR3 comprises 13 residues. CDR3: CASSPGSNTEAFF. CDR3 DNA sequence: TGTGCCAGCAGTCCAGGTTCGAACACTGAAGCTTTCTTT.

The chain uses TRBV7-3 and TRBJ2-1; TRBD2 is a possible D gene (7 bases). CDR1 and CDR2 (germline): SGHTA, FQGTGA. This CDR3 region has 20 residues. Trimming left V 5 bases short and J 4 bases short, with 30 bases between. CDR3 protein: CASSAAGARGLEAAYNEQFF. The DNA of the CDR3 is TGTGCCAGCAGCGCCGCGGGGGCGCGTGGGCTAGAGGCGGCGTACAATGAGCAGTTCTTC.